This entry lists 19 T cell receptor beta chains sequenced from one sample in a study of technical replicates of blood from a handful of donors. TCRdb's copy holds only in-frame clones and misses some; the assay was immunoSEQ multiplex PCR. This table holds 70,000 to 95,000 clones, about 90% found once. The sequenced sample was T cells isolated from PBMCs. Source of these receptors: a human donor in good health. Some clones in this sample may be carry-over from other donors' samples.

The CDR3 bases are TGCGCCAGCAGCTTGGTAGGGGGAAAATCCTACAATGAGCAGTTCTTC. Encoded protein: CASSLVGGKSYNEQFF. The V gene is TRBV5-1, the J gene TRBJ2-1, with a tentative D call TRBD1 (6 bases). The ends were cut back, 0 bases at V and 1 base at J, with 11 bases in the middle. CDR1 and CDR2 from the germline V gene are SGHRS and YFSETQ. This CDR3 is 16 amino acids long.

The genes are TRBV7-9 and TRBJ1-1, with TRBD1 as a possible D gene (6 bases). Germline V gene data show CDR1 as SEHNR and CDR2 as FQNEAQ (reference sequence). This CDR3 spans 14 amino acids. V was trimmed by 2 bases and J by 9 bases, leaving 16 bases between them. The CDR3 region has the DNA TGTGCCAGCAGCTTATCAGGGGCGCCAGGGAAAGCTTTCTTT. Translated, it gives CASSLSGAPGKAFF.

Only a few counts were recorded for this clone. The gene calls are TRBV18 and TRBJ1-1; D gene ambiguous. Germline loops: CDR1 KGHSH, CDR2 LQKENI. This CDR3 has 13 residues. V lost 3 bases and J lost 8, with 13 bases in between. CDR3 in DNA: TGTGCCAGCTCACCTGCAGATAGCTACGAAGCTTTCTTT. It yields the protein CASSPADSYEAFF.

This chain joins TRBV11-3 and TRBJ2-7; D not certain. Trimming removed 2 bases from V and 2 bases from J, with 13 bases in between. Germline CDR1 is SGHNT and CDR2 is YENEEA. This CDR3 is 15 amino acids long. CDR3 nucleotide sequence: TGTGCCAGCAGCTTAAGTTCAGAACCCACCTACGAGCAGTACTTC. Its translation: CASSLSSEPTYEQYF.

This rearrangement joins TRBV2 to TRBJ1-2; no reliable D call. V lost 4 bases, J lost 2 bases, and 8 bases lay in between. Germline V gene lookup returns CDR1 SNHLY and CDR2 FYNNEI. This CDR3 comprises 13 residues. CDR3 sequence: CASSGGQNYGYTF. CDR3 DNA sequence: TGTGCCAGCAGTGGAGGGCAGAACTATGGCTACACCTTC.

The gene calls are TRBV10-3 and TRBJ2-1; D uncertain. The germline V gene has CDR1 ENHRY and CDR2 SYGVKD. This CDR3 contains 15 residues. The germline V and J ends were trimmed by 6 bases and 4 bases, with 16 bases remaining between them. The CDR3 region is CAISAIPSSYNEQFF. The CDR3 DNA follows: TGTGCCATCAGCGCCATACCGTCGAGTTACAATGAGCAGTTCTTC.

The rearrangement joins TRBV30 to TRBJ2-2; maybe TRBD1 (6 bases). The CDR3 is made up of 14 amino acids. V gave up 1 base and J gave up 4 bases, with 10 bases separating them. Germline V gives CDR1 GTSNPN, CDR2 SVGIG (reference sequence). The CDR3 reads CAWSGDILTGELFF. The DNA of the CDR3 is TGTGCCTGGAGTGGGGACATTCTCACCGGGGAGCTGTTTTTT.

The sample holds one count of this clone. The V gene is TRBV2, the J gene TRBJ2-1; 8 nucleotides line up with TRBD2. V lost 3 bases, J lost 7 bases, and 8 bases stayed unmatched. The CDR3 is 15 residues long. The germline V gene has CDR1 SNHLY and CDR2 FYNNEI. The CDR3 spells CASSEWQRETNEQFF. The CDR3 DNA is TGTGCCAGCAGTGAGTGGCAGCGGGAGACTAATGAGCAGTTCTTC.

The chain is built from TRBV2 and TRBJ1-2; TRBD1 matches at 7 bases. Germline CDR1 reads SNHLY; CDR2 reads FYNNEI. V lost 5 bases and J lost 8; bases outside the gene matches: 8. The CDR3 has 13 residues. This CDR3 reads CASSLFGTDGYTF. The CDR3, as DNA: TGTGCCAGCAGTCTATTTGGGACAGACGGCTACACCTTC.

This sequence joins TRBV18 and TRBJ1-2; D uncertain. The ends were cut back, 6 bases at V and 6 bases at J, with 14 bases in the middle. The germline V gene encodes CDR1 KGHSH and CDR2 LQKENI. The CDR3 runs to 13 residues. The CDR3 spells CASSASEGDGYTF. For the CDR3, the DNA is TGTGCCAGCTCGGCAAGCGAGGGTGATGGCTACACCTTC.

The chain employs TRBV19 and TRBJ2-5; possible D gene TRBD2, 5 bases. Germline CDR1 and CDR2: LNHDA and SQIVND (reference sequence). This CDR3 is 16 amino acids long. Trimming stripped 1 base from V and 5 bases from J, with 17 bases between. The CDR3 nucleotides read TGTGCCAGTAGTATAGCCCAGGACTGGGTGGTGGAGACCCAGTACTTC. Translated: CASSIAQDWVVETQYF.

The chain is built from TRBV6-6 and TRBJ1-1; D is perhaps TRBD1 (5 bases). Germline loops: CDR1 MNHNY, CDR2 SVGAGI (reference sequence). V shed 6 bases and J shed 3 bases, with 8 bases lying between them. This CDR3 is built from 12 residues. The CDR3 nucleotides are TGTGCCAGCAGCTTACAGGACACTGAAGCTTTCTTT. Its protein is CASSLQDTEAFF.

The chain combines TRBV2 with TRBJ1-2, with a weak D call TRBD1 (6 bases). V dropped 10 bases and J dropped 0 bases, with 9 bases sitting between them. This CDR3 is built from 12 residues. From germline, CDR1 is SNHLY and CDR2 FYNNEI. The CDR3 DNA sequence: TGTGCCATCCGACAGGCTAACTATGGCTACACCTTC. Its protein product is CAIRQANYGYTF.

The V call is TRBV2, the J call TRBJ2-7, with TRBD2 matching over 13 bases. V shed 8 bases, J shed 3 bases, and the junction held 4 bases outside the gene matches. CDR1 is SNHLY, CDR2 FYNNEI, per germline. The CDR3 totals 14 residues. The CDR3 DNA is TGTGCCAGCGGCACTAGCGGGAGGGACTACGAGCAGTACTTC. This gives the protein CASGTSGRDYEQYF.

The genes are TRBV5-1 and TRBJ2-1; 7 bases align to TRBD2. Trimming at V came to 0 bases and at J to 5 bases, leaving 5 bases not matched to a gene. The germline V gene encodes CDR1 SGHRS and CDR2 YFSETQ. The CDR3 is 15 amino acids. CDR3 loop: CASSLEAGVHNEQFF. The DNA of the CDR3 is TGCGCCAGCAGCTTGGAGGCGGGAGTCCACAATGAGCAGTTCTTC.

This chain joins TRBV29-1 and TRBJ1-1; the D gene is possibly TRBD1 (6 bases). The V gene's germline CDR1 is SQVTM and CDR2 ANQGSEA. The CDR3 loop spans 14 amino acids. The ends were cut back, 3 bases at V and 6 bases at J, with 17 bases in the middle. The CDR3 DNA is TGCAGCGTTGATCACAGGGAAAAAAGTTCTGAAGCTTTCTTT. This gives the protein CSVDHREKSSEAFF.

V is TRBV7-2 and J is TRBJ2-3, with 8 bases lining up with TRBD1. CDR3 length: 12 amino acids. V trimming: 6 bases; J trimming: 7 bases; junction bases outside the gene matches: 3. Germline assignment: CDR1 SGHTA and CDR2 FQGNSA. CDR3 sequence (DNA): TGTGCCAGCAGGGACAGGGACCATACGCAGTATTTT. It yields the protein CASRDRDHTQYF. The full variable domain, rest sourced from reference TRBV7-2 and TRBJ2-3, is GAGVSQSPSNKVTEKGKDVELRCDPISGHTALYWYRQSLGQGLEFLIYFQGNSAPDKSGLPSDRFSAERTGGSVSTLTIQRTQQEDSAVYLCASRDRDHTQYFGPGTRLTVL.

This chain uses TRBV19 with TRBJ2-5; maybe TRBD1 (6 bases). CDR3 length: 13 amino acids. Germline CDR1 is LNHDA and CDR2 is SQIVND (reference sequence). V lost 4 bases to trimming and J lost 7 bases, with 13 bases between them. The CDR3 protein is CASSRSGAVTQYF. The CDR3 DNA follows: TGTGCCAGTAGTAGGTCAGGGGCGGTGACCCAGTACTTC.

The chain uses TRBV11-3 and TRBJ2-3, with D possibly being TRBD1 (6 bases). V shed 1 base and J shed 10 bases, with 21 bases lying between them. Germline V gene sequence: CDR1 SGHNT, CDR2 YENEEA. The CDR3 runs 16 residues. CDR3 nucleotides: TGTGCCAGCAGCTTAGTCGGGGTACAGGGAAAGGGGTCGCAGTATTTT. Protein product: CASSLVGVQGKGSQYF.